The rows below give T cell receptor beta chains drawn from one sample of a study of cytomegalovirus exposure and HLA in healthy donors. Libraries were prepared by immunoSEQ multiplex PCR; TCRdb keeps only in-frame clonotypes and omits some of them. The sample has approximately 170,000 clones, 83% seen once; the top ten hold roughly 4.5%. Sequenced sample: PBMCs. The receptor set was obtained from a man aged 50 or older in good health and CMV-seropositive. The CDR3 runs from the conserved cysteine through the conserved F or W. The D gene is left open where the match is weak. Some rows mark clone size as missing; the rest say once, few, many or name a class of expanded clone.

size	V	J	D	CDR3	DNA
NA	TRBV28	TRBJ2-3	TRBD1	CASSFTGARDTQYF	TGTGCCAGCAGTTTTACAGGGGCTCGGGATACGCAGTATTTT
NA	TRBV9	TRBJ2-5	TRBD2	CASSFSGGAAETQYF	TGTGCCAGCAGCTTTAGCGGGGGGGCTGCAGAGACCCAGTACTTC
few	TRBV5-6	TRBJ1-4	NA	CASSLGGETNEKLFF	TGTGCCAGCAGCTTGGGGGGGGAAACTAATGAAAAACTGTTTTTT
once	TRBV5-4	TRBJ2-5	NA	CASSLRTALGETQYF	TGTGCCAGCAGCTTACGGACAGCCCTTGGAGAGACCCAGTACTTC
once	TRBV5-1	TRBJ2-3	TRBD1	CASSLDRGLRTDTQYF	TGCGCCAGCAGCTTGGACAGGGGATTACGCACAGATACGCAGTATTTT
NA	TRBV4-1	TRBJ2-5	NA	CASSQGGPETQYF	TGCGCCAGCAGCCAAGGGGGGCCGGAGACCCAGTACTTC
NA	TRBV7-9	TRBJ2-1	TRBD2	CASSLVAGGNEQFF	TGTGCCAGCAGCTTAGTAGCGGGGGGCAATGAGCAGTTCTTC
few	TRBV30	TRBJ1-3	NA	CAWSPHSEAIYF	TGTGCCTGGAGCCCCCATTCGGAGGCCATATATTTT
NA	TRBV21-1	TRBJ1-1	NA	CRDPSMNTEAFF	TGCAGGGATCCCTCGATGAACACTGAAGCTTTCTTT
NA	TRBV5-1	TRBJ1-5	NA	CASSFQGDQPQHF	TGCGCCAGCAGCTTTCAGGGCGATCAGCCCCAGCATTTT
NA	TRBV28	TRBJ1-3	NA	CASRYNVVSGNTIYF	TGTGCCAGCAGATATAACGTAGTCTCTGGAAACACCATATATTTT
once	TRBV10-3	TRBJ1-2	NA	CAISEDSYGYTF	TGTGCCATCAGTGAGGACAGCTATGGCTACACCTTC
NA	TRBV29-1	TRBJ2-5	TRBD1	CSVATGDLVEQYF	TGCAGCGTGGCGACAGGGGATCTGGTAGAGCAGTACTTC
NA	TRBV10-3	TRBJ2-7	TRBD1	CAIRTGTGTYEQYF	TGTGCCATCAGGACCGGGACAGGGACCTACGAGCAGTACTTC
NA	TRBV18	TRBJ1-2	NA	CASSPQDNYGYTF	TGTGCCAGCTCACCTCAGGATAACTATGGCTACACCTTC
NA	TRBV5-8	TRBJ1-2	NA	CASSYDKSGYTF	TGTGCCAGCAGCTACGACAAGTCGGGCTACACCTTC
NA	TRBV19	TRBJ2-7	NA	CASSAGATYEQYF	TGTGCCAGCTCCGCAGGGGCTACCTACGAGCAGTACTTC
NA	TRBV19	TRBJ2-5	NA	CASSISAGWETQYF	TGTGCCAGTAGTATAAGTGCCGGGTGGGAGACCCAGTACTTC
NA	TRBV7-3	TRBJ2-3	TRBD1	CASSAGTGGYTQYF	TGTGCCAGCAGCGCCGGGACAGGGGGGTATACGCAGTATTTT
NA	TRBV6-5	TRBJ2-7	TRBD1	CASSYATGGSYEQYF	TGTGCCAGCAGTTACGCGACAGGGGGCTCCTACGAGCAGTACTTC